Sequencing of this T cell receptor beta chain was carried out in a study of cytomegalovirus exposure and HLA in healthy donors. The study, taken as a whole, reports: 87-base-pair reads could not separate some V segments, including TRBV6-2 and TRBV6-3. The study designated 150 or so TCR beta chains cytomegalovirus-associated. Earlier analysis looked at TCR beta V segments, and most were productive about 90% or about 30% of the time. As confirmed in vitro, a few CMV-associated chains were specific for CMV antigens.

The germline gives CDR1 LNHDA, CDR2 SQIVND (reference sequence). CDR3 length: 15 amino acids. The junction had 5 bases not matched to a gene; V was cut back by 5 bases and J by 0 bases. 13 Jbeta primers and 60 Vbeta primers were used for the PCR. Clones were sequenced by immunoSEQ multiplex PCR, and TCRdb holds only the in-frame ones, with some missing. The sample consists of approximately 200,000 clones, about 80% of them appearing once. On this clone: Its matching antigen is unknown.

The receptor was isolated from a man aged 35-49 years in good health and CMV-seronegative. V gene TRBV19 combines with J gene TRBJ1-1, with 8 positions matching TRBD1. Input material: PBMCs. The chain's CDR3 is CASSWTGRMNTEAFF. The CDR3 nucleotides read TGTGCCAGTAGTTGGACAGGGCGGATGAACACTGAAGCTTTCTTT.